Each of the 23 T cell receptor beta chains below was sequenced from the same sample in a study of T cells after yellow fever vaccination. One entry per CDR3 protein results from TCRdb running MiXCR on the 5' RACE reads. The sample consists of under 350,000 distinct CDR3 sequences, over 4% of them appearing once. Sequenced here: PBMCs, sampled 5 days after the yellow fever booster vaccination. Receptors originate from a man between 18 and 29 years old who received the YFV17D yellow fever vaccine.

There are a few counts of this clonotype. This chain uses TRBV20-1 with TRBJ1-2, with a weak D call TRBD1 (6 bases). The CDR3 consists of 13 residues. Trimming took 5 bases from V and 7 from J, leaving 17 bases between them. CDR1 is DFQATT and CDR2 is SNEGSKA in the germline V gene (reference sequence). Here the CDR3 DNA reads TGCAGTGCTGGATCAACAGGGAACAGTGGCTACACCTTC. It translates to CSAGSTGNSGYTF.

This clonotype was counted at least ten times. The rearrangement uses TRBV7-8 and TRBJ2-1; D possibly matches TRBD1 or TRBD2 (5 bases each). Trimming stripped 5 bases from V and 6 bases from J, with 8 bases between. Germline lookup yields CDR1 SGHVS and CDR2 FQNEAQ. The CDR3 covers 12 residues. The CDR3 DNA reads TGTGCCAGCAGCAGGGGAGTCAATGAGCAGTTCTTC. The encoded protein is CASSRGVNEQFF.

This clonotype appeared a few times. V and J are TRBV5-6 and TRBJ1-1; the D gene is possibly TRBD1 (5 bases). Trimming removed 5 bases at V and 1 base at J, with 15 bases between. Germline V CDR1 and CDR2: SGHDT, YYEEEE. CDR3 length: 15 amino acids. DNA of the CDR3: TGTGCCAGCAGGTTATTAGGGGCTGGGAACACTGAAGCTTTCTTT. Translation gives CASRLLGAGNTEAFF.

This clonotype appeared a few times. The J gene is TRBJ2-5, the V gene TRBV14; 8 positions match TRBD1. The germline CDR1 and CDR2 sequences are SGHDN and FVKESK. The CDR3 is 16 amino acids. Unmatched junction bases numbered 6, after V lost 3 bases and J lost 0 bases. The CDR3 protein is CASSHLPGQDQETQYF. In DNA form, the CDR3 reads TGTGCCAGCAGCCATTTACCGGGACAGGACCAAGAGACCCAGTACTTC.

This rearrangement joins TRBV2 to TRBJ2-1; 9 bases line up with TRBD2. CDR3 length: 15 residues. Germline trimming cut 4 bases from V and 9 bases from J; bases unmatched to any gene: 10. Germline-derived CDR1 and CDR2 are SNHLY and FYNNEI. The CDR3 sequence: CASSGSSGGYREQFF. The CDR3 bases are TGTGCCAGCAGTGGGAGTAGCGGGGGTTATCGTGAGCAGTTCTTC.

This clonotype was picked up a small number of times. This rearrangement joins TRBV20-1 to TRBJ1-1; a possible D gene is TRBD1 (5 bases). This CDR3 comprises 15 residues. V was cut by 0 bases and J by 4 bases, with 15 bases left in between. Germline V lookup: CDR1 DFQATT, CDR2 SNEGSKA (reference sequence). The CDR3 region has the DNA TGCAGTGCTAGAGACTCCCGGTCGACAGTCACTGAAGCTTTCTTT. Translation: CSARDSRSTVTEAFF.

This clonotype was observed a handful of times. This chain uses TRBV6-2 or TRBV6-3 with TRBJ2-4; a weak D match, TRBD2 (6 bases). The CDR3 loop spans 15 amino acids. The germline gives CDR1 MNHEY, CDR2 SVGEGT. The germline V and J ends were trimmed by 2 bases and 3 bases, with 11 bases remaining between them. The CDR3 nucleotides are TGTGCCAGCAGTTACGTACTAGCAAGCAAAAACATTCAGTACTTC. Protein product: CASSYVLASKNIQYF.

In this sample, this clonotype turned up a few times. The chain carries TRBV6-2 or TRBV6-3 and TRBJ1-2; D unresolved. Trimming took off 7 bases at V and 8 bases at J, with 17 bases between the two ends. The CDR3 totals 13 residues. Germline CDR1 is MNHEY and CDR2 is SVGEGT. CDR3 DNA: TGTGCCAGCAAGCCAATAGGATTCCTCGGCTACACCTTC. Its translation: CASKPIGFLGYTF.

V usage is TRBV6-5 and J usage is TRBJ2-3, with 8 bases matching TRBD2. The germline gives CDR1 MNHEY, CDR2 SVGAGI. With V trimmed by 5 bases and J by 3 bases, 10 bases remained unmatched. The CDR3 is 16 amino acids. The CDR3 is CASSPNAGGWTDTQYF. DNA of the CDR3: TGTGCCAGCAGTCCCAATGCGGGGGGTTGGACAGATACGCAGTATTTT.

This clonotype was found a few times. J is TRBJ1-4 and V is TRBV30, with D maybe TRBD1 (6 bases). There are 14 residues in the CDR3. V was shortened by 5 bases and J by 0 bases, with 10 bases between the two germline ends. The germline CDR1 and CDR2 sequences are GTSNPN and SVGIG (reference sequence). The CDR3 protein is CAWSWGPTNEKLFF. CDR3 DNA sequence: TGTGCCTGGTCCTGGGGGCCAACTAATGAAAAACTGTTTTTT.

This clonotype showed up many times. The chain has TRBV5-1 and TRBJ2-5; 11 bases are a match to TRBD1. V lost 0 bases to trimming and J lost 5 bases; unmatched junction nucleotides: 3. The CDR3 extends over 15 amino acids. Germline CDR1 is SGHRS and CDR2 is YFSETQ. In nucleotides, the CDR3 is TGCGCCAGCAGCTTGGCCGGACAGGGGGCTGAGACCCAGTACTTC. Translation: CASSLAGQGAETQYF. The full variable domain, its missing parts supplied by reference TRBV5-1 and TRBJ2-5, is KAGVTQTPRYLIKTRGQQVTLSCSPISGHRSVSWYQQTPGQGLQFLFEYFSETQRNKGNFPGRFSGRQFSNSRSEMNVSTLELGDSALYLCASSLAGQGAETQYFGPGTRLLVL.

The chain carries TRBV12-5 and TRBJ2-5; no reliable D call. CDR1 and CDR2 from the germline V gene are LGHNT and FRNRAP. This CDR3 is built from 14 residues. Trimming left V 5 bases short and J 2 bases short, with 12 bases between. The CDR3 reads CASGPAVSQETQYF. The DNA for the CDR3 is TGTGCTAGTGGTCCGGCAGTTAGTCAAGAGACCCAGTACTTC.

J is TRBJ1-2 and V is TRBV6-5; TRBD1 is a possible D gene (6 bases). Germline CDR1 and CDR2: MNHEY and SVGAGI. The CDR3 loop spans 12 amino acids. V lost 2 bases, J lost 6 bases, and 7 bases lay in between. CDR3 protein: CASSYRGNGYTF. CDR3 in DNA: TGTGCCAGCAGTTACAGGGGGAATGGCTACACCTTC.

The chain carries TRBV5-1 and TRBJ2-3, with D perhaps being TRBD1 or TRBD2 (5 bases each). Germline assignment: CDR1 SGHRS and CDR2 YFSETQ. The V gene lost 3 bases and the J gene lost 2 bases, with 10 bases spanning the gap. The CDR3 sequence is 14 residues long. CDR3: CASSWTGTTDTQYF. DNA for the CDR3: TGCGCCAGCAGCTGGACGGGGACCACAGATACGCAGTATTTT.

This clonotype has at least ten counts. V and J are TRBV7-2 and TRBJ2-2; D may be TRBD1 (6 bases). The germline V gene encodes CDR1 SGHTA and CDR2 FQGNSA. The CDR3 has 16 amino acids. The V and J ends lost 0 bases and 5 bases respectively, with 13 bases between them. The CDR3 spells CASSLAQGFLTGELFF. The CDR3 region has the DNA TGTGCCAGCAGCTTAGCCCAGGGGTTCCTTACCGGGGAGCTGTTTTTT.

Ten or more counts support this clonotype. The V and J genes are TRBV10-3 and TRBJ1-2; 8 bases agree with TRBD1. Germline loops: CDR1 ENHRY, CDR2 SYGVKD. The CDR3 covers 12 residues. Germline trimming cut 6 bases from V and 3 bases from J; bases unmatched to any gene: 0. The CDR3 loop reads CAIRTGDYGYTF. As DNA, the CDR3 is TGTGCCATCAGGACAGGGGACTATGGCTACACCTTC.

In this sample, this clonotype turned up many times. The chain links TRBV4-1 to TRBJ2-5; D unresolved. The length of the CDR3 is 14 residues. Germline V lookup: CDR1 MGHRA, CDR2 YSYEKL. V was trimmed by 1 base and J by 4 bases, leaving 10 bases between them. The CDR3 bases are TGCGCCAGCAGCCAAGTTACGGGTCCAGAGACCCAGTACTTC. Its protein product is CASSQVTGPETQYF.

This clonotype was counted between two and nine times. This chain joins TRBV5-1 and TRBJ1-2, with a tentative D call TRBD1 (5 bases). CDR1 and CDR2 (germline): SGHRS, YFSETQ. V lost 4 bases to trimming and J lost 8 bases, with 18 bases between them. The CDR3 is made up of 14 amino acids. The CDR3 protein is CASSPMGVQAGYTF. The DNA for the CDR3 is TGCGCCAGCAGCCCAATGGGGGTACAGGCGGGCTACACCTTC.

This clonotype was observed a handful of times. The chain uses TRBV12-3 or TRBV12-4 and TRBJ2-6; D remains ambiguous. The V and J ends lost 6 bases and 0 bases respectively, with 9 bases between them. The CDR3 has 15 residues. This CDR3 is CASSPTLSGANVLTF. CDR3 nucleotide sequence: TGTGCCAGCAGCCCGACACTCTCTGGGGCCAACGTCCTGACTTTC.

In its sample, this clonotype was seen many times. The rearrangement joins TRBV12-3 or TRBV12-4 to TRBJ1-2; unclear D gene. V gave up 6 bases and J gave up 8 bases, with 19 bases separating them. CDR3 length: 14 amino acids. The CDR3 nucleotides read TGTGCCAGCAGGGACGAGGACGGTGCTGGAGGCTACACCTTC. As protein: CASRDEDGAGGYTF.

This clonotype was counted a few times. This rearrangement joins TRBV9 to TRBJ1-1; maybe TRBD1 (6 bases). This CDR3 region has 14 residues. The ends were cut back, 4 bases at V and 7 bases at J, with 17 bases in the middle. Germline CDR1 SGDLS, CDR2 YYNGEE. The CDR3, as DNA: TGTGCCAGCAGCCGTTCAGGGGTGGTTGATGAAGCTTTCTTT. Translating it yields CASSRSGVVDEAFF.

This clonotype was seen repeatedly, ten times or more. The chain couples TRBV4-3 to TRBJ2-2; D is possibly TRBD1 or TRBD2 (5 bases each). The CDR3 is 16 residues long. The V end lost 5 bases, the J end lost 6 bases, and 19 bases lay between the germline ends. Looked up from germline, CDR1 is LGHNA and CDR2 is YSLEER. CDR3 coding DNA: TGCGCCAGCAGCTTTTTATGGGGTCGGGGCGCCGGGGAGCTGTTTTTT. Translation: CASSFLWGRGAGELFF.

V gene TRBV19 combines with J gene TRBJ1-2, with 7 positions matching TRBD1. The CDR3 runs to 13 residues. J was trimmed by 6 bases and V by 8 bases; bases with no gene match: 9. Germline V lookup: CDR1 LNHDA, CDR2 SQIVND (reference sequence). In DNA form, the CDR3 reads TGTGCCAGTTCCGGACAGGATATAAATGGCTACACCTTC. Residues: CASSGQDINGYTF.